The T cell receptor beta chain under discussion was sequenced for a study of molecular identifiers for immune sequencing clone quantification. Looking at the study overall: Replicate RNA from around 20,000 or 100,000 naive CD8 T cells formed five aliquots; four were sequenced.

This clonotype was observed a few times. Naive CD8 library inputs spanned roughly 17,000 to 1,000,000 sorted cells and 10%, 30% or 50% RNA. Listed TCR primers and previously described methods were used for bulk TCR libraries. TCRdb re-called the PCR reads through MiXCR, storing one row per CDR3 protein. Of about half a million distinct CDR3 sequences listed, about a quarter are singletons. CDR1 is LGHNA and CDR2 is YNFKEQ in the germline V gene. This CDR3 has 16 amino acids. Trimming pared 3 bases from V and 4 bases from J, leaving 16 bases between. Input material: naive CD8+ T cells from blood, with Jurkat cell RNA spiked in. Regarding subset: FACS-sorted CD8+CD4-CCR7+CD45RA+ naive T cells. The clonotype comes from a human donor in good health. Some libraries in this study had Jurkat cell RNA spiked in. The rearrangement joins TRBV4-2 to TRBJ2-1, with D perhaps matching TRBD2 (6 bases). The CDR3 reads CASSQAAGPGYNEQFF. The CDR3 bases are TGTGCCAGCAGCCAGGCAGCGGGCCCAGGGTACAATGAGCAGTTCTTC.